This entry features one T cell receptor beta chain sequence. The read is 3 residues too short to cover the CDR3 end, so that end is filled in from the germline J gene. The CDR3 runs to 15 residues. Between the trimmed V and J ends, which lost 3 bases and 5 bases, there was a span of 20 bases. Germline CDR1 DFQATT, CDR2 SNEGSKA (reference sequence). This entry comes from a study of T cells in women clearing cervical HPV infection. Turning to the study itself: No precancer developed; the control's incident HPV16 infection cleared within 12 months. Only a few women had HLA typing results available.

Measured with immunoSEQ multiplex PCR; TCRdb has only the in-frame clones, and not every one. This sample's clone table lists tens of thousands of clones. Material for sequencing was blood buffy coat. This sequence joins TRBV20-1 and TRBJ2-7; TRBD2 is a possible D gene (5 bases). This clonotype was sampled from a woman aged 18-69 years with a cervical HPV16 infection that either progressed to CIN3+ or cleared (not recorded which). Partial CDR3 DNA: TGCAGTGCTAGCGGCCCCACTAGATTTATCCACGAG. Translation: CSASGPTRFIHE. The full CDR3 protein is CSASGPTRFIHEQYF.